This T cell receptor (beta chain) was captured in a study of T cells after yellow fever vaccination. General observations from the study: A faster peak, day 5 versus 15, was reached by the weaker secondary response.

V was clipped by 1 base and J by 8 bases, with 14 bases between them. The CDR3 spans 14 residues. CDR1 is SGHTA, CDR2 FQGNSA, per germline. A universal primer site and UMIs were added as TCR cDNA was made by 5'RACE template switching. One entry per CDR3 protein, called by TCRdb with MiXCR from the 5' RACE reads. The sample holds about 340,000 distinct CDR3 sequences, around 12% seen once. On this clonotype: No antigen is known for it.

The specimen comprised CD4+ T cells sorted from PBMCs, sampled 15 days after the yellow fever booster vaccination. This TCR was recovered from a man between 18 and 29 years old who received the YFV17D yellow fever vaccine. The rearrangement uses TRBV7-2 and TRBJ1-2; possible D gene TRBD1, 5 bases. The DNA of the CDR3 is TGTGCCAGCAGCTTAGGGAGGGGTGAGGGCGGCTACACCTTC. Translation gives CASSLGRGEGGYTF.